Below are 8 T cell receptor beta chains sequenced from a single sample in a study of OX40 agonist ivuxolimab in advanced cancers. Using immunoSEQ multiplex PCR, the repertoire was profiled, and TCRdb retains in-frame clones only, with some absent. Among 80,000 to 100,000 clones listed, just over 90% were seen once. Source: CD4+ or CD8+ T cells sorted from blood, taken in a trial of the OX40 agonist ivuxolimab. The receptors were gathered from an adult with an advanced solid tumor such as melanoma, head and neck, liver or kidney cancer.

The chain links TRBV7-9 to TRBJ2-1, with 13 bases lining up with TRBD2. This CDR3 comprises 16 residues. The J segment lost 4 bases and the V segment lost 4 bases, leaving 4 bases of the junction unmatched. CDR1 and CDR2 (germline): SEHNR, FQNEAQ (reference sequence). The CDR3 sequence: CASSSGTSGTYNEQFF. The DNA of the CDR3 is TGTGCCAGCAGCTCCGGGACTAGCGGGACATACAATGAGCAGTTCTTC.

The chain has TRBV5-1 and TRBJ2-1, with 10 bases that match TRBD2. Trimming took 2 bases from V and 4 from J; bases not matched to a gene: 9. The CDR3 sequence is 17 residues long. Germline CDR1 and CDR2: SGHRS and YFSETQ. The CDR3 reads CASSLGSGRAIYNEQFF. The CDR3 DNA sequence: TGCGCCAGCAGCTTAGGGAGCGGGAGGGCCATTTACAATGAGCAGTTCTTC.

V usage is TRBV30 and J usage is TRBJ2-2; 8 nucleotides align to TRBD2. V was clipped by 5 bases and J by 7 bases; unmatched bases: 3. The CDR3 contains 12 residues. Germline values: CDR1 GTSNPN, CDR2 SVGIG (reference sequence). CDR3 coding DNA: TGTGCCTGGGGACTAGCCCGCGGGGAGCTGTTTTTT. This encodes CAWGLARGELFF.

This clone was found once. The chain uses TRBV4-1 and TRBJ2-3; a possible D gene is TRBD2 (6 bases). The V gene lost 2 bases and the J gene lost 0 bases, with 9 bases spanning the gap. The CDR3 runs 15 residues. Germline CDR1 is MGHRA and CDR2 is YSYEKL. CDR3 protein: CASSQRGGSTDTQYF. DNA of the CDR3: TGCGCCAGCAGCCAACGAGGAGGGAGCACAGATACGCAGTATTTT.

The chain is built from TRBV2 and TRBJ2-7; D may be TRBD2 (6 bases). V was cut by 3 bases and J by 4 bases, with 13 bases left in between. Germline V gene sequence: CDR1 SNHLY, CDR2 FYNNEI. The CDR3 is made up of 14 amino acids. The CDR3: CASSDQEGPYEQYF. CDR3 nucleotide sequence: TGTGCCAGCAGTGACCAGGAGGGCCCTTACGAGCAGTACTTC.

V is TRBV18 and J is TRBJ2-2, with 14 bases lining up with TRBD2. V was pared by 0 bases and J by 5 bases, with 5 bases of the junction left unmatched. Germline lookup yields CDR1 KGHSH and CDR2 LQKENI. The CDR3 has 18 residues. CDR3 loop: CASSPPKTSGRATGELFF. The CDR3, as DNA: TGTGCCAGCTCACCACCCAAGACTAGCGGGAGGGCGACCGGGGAGCTGTTTTTT.

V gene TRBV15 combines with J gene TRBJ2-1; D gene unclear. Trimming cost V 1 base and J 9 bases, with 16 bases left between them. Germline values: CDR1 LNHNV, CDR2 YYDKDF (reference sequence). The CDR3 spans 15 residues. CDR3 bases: TGTGCCACCAGCAGAGCTCTTGCAGGCGGTGGTGAGCAGTTCTTC. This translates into CATSRALAGGGEQFF.

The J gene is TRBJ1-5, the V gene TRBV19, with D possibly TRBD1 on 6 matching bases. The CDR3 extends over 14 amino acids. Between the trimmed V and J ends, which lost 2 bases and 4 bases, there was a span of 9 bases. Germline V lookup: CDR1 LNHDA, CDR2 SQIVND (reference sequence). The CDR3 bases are TGTGCCAGTAGTATAAGGGGGGGTAATCAGCCCCAGCATTTT. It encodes CASSIRGGNQPQHF.